The table lists the clone carrying this T cell receptor beta chain with a few counts. This sample was included in a study of blood T cell repertoires in COVID-19. Study as a whole: T cells, B-cell-depleted T cells, or PBMCs provided the cDNA or gDNA that served as material.

In the original processing: The authors estimated nucleated cell counts from reference gene primer amplification. Generated by immunoSEQ multiplex PCR, the TCRdb table keeps only in-frame clones and is missing some. The V and J calls and clone size were taken over from that table, and D and trimming were inferred from the DNA. The sample yields approximately 210,000 clones, roughly four fifths seen once. Germline CDR1 and CDR2: SGHRS and YFSETQ. CDR3 size: 13 residues. Trimming took off 0 bases at V and 4 bases at J, with 4 bases between the two ends. The sequencing sample was made of peripheral blood. The clonotype was recovered from a woman aged 50 to 60 with active or convalescent COVID-19. J is TRBJ2-2 and V is TRBV5-1, with D unresolved. CDR3 loop: CASSLDSTGELFF. CDR3 nucleotide sequence: TGCGCCAGCAGCTTGGACAGCACCGGGGAGCTGTTTTTT.